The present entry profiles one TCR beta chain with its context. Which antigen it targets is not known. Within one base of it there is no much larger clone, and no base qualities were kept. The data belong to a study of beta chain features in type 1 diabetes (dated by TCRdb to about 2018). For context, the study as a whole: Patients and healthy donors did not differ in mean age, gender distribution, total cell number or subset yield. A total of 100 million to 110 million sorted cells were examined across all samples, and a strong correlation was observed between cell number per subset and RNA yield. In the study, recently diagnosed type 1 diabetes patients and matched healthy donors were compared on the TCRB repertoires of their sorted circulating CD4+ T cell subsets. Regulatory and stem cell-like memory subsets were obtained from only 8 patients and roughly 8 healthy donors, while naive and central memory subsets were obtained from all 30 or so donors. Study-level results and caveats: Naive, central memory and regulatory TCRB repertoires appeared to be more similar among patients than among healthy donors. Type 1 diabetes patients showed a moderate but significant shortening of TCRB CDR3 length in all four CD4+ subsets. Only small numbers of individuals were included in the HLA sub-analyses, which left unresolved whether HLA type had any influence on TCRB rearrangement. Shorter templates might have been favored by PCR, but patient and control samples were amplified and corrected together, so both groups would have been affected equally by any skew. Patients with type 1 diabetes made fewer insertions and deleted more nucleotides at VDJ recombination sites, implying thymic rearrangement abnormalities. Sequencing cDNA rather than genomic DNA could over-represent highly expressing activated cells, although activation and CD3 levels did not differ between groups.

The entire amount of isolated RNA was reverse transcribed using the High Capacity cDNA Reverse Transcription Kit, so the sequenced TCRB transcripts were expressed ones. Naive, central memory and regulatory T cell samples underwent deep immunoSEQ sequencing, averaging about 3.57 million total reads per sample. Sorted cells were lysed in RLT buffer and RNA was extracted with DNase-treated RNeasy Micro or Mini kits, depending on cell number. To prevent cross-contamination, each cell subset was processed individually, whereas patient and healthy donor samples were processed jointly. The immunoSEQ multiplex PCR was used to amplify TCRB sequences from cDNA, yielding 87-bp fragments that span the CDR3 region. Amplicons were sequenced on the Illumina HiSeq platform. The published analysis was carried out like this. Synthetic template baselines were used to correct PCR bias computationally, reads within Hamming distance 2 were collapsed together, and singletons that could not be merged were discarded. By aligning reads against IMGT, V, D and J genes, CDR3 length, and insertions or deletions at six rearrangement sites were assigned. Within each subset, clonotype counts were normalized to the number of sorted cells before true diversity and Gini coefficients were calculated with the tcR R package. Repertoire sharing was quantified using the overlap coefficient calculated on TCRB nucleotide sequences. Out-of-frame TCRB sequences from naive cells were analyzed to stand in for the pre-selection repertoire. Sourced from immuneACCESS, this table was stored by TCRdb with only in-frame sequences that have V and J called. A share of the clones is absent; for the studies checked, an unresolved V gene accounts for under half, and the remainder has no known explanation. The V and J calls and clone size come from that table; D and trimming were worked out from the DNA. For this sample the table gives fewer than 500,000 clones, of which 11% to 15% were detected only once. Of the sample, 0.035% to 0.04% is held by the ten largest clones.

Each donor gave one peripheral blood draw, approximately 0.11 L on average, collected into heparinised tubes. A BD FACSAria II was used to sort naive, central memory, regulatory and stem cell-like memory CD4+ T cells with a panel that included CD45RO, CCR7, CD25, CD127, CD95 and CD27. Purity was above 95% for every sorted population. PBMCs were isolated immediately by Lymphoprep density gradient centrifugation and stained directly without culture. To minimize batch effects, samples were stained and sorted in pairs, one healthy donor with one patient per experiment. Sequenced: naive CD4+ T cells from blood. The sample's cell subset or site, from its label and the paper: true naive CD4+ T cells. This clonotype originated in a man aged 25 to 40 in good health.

The bases read TGCGCCAGCACCGAGACAGGATACTCGGATACGCAGTATTTT. Its amino acids are CASTETGYSDTQYF. The chain was built from TRBV5-1 and TRBJ2-3; a weak D assignment points to TRBD1 (6 bases agree). Taken from cysteine to phenylalanine, the CDR3 has 14 residues. The sequence is cut down to CDR3 DNA, 42 bases in frame from base 1. Based on the germline V gene, the CDR1 and CDR2 sequences are SGHRS and YFSETQ. V loses 6 bases of germline sequence and J loses 6 bases, and the interval between the two ends is 17 bases.